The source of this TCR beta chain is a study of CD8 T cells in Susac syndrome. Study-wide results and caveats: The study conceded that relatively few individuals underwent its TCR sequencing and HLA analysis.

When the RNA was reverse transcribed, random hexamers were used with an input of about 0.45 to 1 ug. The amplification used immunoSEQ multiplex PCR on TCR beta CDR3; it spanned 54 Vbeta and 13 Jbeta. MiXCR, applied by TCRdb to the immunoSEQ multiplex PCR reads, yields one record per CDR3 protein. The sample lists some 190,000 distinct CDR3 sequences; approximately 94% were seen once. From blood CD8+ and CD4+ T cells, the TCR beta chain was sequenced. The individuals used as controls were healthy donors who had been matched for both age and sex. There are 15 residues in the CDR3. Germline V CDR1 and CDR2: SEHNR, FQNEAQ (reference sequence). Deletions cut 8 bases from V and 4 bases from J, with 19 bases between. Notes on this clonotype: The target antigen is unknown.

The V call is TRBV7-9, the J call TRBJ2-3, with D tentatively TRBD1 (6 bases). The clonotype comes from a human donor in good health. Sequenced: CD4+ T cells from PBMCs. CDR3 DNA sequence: TGTGCCAGCTCCCCACAGGGATTATCGCCAGATACGCAGTATTTT. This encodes CASSPQGLSPDTQYF.